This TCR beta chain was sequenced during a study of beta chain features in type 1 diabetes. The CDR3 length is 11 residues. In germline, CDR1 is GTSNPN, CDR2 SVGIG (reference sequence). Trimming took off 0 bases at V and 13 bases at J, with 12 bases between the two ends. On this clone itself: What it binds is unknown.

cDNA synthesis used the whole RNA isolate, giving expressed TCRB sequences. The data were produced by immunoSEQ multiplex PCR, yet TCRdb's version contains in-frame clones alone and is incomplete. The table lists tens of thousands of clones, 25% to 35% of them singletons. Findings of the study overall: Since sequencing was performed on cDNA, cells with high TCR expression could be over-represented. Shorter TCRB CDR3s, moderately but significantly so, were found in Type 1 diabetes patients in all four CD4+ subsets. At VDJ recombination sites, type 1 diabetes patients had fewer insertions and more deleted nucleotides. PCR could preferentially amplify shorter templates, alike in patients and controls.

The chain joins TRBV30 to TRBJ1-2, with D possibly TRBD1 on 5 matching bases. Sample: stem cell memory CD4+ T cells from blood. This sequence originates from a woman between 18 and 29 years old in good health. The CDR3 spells CAWSVRGDSTF. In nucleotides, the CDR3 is TGTGCCTGGAGTGTACGAGGGGACTCCACCTTC.